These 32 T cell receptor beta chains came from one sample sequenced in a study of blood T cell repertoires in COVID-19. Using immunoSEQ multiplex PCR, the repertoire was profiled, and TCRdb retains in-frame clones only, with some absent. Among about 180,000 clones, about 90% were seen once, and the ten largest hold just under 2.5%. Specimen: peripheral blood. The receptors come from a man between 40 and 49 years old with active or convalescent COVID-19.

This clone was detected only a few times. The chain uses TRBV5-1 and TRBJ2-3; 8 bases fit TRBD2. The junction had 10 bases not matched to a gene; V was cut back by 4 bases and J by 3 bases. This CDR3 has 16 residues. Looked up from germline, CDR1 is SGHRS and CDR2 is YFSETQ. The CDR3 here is CASSTGAGGETDTQYF. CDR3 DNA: TGCGCCAGCAGCACCGGTGCGGGGGGCGAGACAGATACGCAGTATTTT.

CDR3 in amino acids: CASSQDSPSSYEQYF. As DNA, the CDR3 is TGTGCCAGCAGCCAAGACTCCCCGAGCTCCTACGAGCAGTACTTC. This chain joins TRBV3-1 (or the pseudogene TRBV3-2) and TRBJ2-7; D is unresolved. The V end was cut by 0 bases, the J end by 0 bases, with 9 bases between. The germline gives CDR1 LGHDT, CDR2 YNNKEL (reference sequence). The CDR3 is made up of 15 amino acids.

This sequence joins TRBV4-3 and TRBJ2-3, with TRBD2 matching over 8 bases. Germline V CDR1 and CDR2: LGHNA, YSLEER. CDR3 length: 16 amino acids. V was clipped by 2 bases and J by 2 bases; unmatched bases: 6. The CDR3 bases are TGCGCCAGCAGCCAAAGACTAGCGCCCAACACAGATACGCAGTATTTT. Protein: CASSQRLAPNTDTQYF.

In nucleotides, the CDR3 is TGTGCCAGCAGCTTGGTGGTTGGGACAGGGAGGGGAGAGCAGTACTTC. As protein: CASSLVVGTGRGEQYF. The V call is TRBV5-6, the J call TRBJ2-7; 9 bases map to TRBD1. From germline, CDR1 is SGHDT and CDR2 YYEEEE. Losses at the gene ends were 0 bases for V and 7 bases for J; bases not matched to a gene: 11. CDR3 length equals 16 residues.

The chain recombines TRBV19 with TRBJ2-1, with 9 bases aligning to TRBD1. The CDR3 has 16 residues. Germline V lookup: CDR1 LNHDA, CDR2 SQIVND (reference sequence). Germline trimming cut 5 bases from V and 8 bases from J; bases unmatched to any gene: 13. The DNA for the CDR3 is TGTGCCAGTAGTCCACGTCCCGGGACAGGGTCGGATGAGCAGTTCTTC. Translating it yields CASSPRPGTGSDEQFF. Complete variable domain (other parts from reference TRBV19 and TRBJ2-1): DGGITQSPKYLFRKEGQNVTLSCEQNLNHDAMYWYRQDPGQGLRLIYYSQIVNDFQKGDIAEGYSVSREKKESFPLTVTSAQKNPTAFYLCASSPRPGTGSDEQFFGPGTRLTVL.

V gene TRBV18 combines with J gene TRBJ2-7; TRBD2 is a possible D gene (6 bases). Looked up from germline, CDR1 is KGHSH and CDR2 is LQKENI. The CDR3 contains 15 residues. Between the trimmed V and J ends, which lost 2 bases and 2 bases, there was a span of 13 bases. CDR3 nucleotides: TGTGCCAGCTCACCAAGGGCCGGGAGCGCCTACGAGCAGTACTTC. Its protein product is CASSPRAGSAYEQYF.

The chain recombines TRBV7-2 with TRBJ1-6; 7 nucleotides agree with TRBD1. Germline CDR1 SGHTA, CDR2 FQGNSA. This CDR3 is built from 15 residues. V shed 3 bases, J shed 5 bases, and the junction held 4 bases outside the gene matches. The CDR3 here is CASSFRQGDNSPLHF. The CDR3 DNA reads TGTGCCAGCAGCTTTAGACAGGGCGATAATTCACCCCTCCACTTT.

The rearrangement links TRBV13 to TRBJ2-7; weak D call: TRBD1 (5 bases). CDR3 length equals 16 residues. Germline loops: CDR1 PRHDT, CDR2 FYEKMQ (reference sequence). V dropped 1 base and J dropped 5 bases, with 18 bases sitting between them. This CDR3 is CASSLAPTEALDEQYF. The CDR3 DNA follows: TGTGCCAGCAGCTTAGCCCCGACAGAGGCGCTTGACGAGCAGTACTTC.

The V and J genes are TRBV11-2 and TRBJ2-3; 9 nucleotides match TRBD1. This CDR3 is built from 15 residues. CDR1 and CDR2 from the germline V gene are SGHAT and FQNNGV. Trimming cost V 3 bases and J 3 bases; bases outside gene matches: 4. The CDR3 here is CASSLWTGETDTQYF. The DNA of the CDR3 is TGTGCCAGCAGCTTGTGGACAGGGGAAACAGATACGCAGTATTTT.

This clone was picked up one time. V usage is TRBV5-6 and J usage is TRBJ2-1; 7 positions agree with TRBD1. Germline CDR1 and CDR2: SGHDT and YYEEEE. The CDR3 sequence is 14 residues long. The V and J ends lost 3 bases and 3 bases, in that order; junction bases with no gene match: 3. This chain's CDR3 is CASSYSGGYNEQFF. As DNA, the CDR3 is TGTGCCAGCAGCTATTCAGGGGGCTACAATGAGCAGTTCTTC.

The CDR3 region has the DNA TGTGCCAGCAGCTTCACGACAGGACTCCGATCTGGAAACACCATATATTTT. Amino acid sequence: CASSFTTGLRSGNTIYF. The chain has TRBV7-9 and TRBJ1-3, with D perhaps matching TRBD1 (6 bases). Trimming took off 3 bases at V and 1 base at J, with 16 bases between the two ends. There are 17 residues in the CDR3. Germline V gene lookup returns CDR1 SEHNR and CDR2 FQNEAQ (reference sequence).

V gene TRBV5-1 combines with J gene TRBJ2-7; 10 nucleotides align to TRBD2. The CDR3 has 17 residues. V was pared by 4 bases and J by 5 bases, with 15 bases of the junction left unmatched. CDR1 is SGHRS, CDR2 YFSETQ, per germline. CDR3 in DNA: TGCGCCAGCAGCCGCCGGGCAGCGGGGGGGCGGTCGGACGAGCAGTACTTC. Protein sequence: CASSRRAAGGRSDEQYF.

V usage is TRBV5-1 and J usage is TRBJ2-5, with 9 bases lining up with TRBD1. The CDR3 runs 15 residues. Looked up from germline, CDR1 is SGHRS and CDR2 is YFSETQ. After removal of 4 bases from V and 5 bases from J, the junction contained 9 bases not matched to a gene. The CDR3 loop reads CASSGGDRVFETQYF. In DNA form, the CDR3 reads TGCGCCAGCAGCGGGGGGGACAGGGTCTTCGAGACCCAGTACTTC.

The CDR3 DNA sequence: TGTGCCACCAGCCCCCAGCGGGGGAGCTCCTACGAGCAGTACTTC. Translation gives CATSPQRGSSYEQYF. The J gene is TRBJ2-7, the V gene TRBV15, with 8 bases aligning to TRBD2. The CDR3 contains 15 residues. From germline, CDR1 is LNHNV and CDR2 YYDKDF (reference sequence). With 5 bases clipped from V and 0 bases from J, the junction kept 6 bases outside the gene matches.

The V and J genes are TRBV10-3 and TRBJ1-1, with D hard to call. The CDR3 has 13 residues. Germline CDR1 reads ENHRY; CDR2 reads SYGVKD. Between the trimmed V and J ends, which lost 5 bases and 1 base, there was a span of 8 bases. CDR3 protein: CAISQAGNTEAFF. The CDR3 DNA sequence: TGTGCCATCAGTCAGGCAGGGAACACTGAAGCTTTCTTT.

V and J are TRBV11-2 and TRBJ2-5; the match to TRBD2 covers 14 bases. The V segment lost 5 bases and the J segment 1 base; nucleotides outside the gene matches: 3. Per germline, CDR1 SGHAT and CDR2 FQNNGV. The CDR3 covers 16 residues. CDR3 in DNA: TGTGCCAGCAGCCCGGGACTAGCGGGGGTCCAAGAGACCCAGTACTTC. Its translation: CASSPGLAGVQETQYF.

This chain's CDR3 is CASSVGGGHTGELFF. The CDR3 DNA is TGTGCCAGCAGCGTAGGAGGAGGACACACCGGGGAGCTGTTTTTT. The V call is TRBV9, the J call TRBJ2-2, with D possibly matching TRBD2 (5 bases). Germline CDR1 is SGDLS and CDR2 is YYNGEE. The V and J ends lost 0 bases and 3 bases respectively, with 9 bases between them. This CDR3 has 15 amino acids.

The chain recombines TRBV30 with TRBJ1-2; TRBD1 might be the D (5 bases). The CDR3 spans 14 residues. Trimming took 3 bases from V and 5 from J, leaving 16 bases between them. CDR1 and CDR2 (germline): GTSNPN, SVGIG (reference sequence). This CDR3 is CAWSRTGVSYGYTF. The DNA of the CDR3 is TGTGCCTGGAGCAGAACAGGAGTCTCTTATGGCTACACCTTC.

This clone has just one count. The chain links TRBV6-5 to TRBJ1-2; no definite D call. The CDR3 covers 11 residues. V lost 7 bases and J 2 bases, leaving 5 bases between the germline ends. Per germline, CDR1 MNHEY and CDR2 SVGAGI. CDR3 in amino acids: CASMRNYGYTF. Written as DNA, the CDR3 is TGTGCCAGCATGAGAAACTATGGCTACACCTTC.

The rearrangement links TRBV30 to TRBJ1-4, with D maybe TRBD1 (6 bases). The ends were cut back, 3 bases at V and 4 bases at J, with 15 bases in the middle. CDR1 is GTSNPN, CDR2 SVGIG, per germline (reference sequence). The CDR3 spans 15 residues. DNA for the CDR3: TGTGCCTGGAGGCCCGGACAGACCATTAATGAAAAACTGTTTTTT. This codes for CAWRPGQTINEKLFF.

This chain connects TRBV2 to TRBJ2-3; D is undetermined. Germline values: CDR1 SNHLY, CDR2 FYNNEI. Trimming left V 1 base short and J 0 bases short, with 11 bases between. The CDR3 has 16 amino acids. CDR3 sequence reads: CASSEGLERSTDTQYF. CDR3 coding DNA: TGTGCCAGCAGTGAAGGGCTAGAGCGAAGCACAGATACGCAGTATTTT.

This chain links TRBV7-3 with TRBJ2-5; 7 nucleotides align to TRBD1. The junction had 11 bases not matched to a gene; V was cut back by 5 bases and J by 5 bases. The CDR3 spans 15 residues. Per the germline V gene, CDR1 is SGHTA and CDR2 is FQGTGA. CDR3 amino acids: CASSLLGQQGETQYF. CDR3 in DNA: TGTGCCAGCAGCCTCCTGGGACAGCAGGGGGAGACCCAGTACTTC.

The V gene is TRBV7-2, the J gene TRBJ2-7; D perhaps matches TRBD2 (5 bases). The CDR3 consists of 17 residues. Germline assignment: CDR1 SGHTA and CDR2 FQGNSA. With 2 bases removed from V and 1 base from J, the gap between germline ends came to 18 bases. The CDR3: CASSLRGGGSPSYEQYF. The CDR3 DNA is TGTGCCAGCAGCTTAAGAGGCGGCGGGTCGCCATCCTACGAGCAGTACTTC. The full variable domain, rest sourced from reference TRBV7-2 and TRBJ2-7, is GAGVSQSPSNKVTEKGKDVELRCDPISGHTALYWYRQSLGQGLEFLIYFQGNSAPDKSGLPSDRFSAERTGGSVSTLTIQRTQQEDSAVYLCASSLRGGGSPSYEQYFGPGTRLTVT.

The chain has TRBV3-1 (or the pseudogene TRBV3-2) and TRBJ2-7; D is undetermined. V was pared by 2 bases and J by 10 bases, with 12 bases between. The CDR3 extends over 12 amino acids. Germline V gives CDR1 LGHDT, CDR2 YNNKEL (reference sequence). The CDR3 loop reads CASSQSMNLQYF. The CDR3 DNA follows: TGTGCCAGCAGCCAATCTATGAATCTTCAGTACTTC.

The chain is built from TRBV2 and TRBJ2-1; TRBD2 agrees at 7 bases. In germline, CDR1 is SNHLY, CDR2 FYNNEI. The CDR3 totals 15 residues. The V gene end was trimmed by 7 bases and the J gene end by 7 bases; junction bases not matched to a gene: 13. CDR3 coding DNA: TGTGCCAGCAAGGAAAGCGGGGCCTGGGGGAATGAGCAGTTCTTC. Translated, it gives CASKESGAWGNEQFF.

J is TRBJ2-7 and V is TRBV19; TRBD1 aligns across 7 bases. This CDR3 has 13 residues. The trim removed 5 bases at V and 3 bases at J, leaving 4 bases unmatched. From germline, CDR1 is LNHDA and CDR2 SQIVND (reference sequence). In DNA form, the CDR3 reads TGTGCCAGTAGTGGGACAGAATACTACGAGCAGTACTTC. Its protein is CASSGTEYYEQYF.

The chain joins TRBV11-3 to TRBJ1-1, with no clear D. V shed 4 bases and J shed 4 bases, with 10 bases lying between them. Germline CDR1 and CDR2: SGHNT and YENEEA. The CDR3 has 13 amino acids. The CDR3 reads CASSSSFSTEAFF. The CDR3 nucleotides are TGTGCCAGCAGCTCGTCTTTTAGCACTGAAGCTTTCTTT.

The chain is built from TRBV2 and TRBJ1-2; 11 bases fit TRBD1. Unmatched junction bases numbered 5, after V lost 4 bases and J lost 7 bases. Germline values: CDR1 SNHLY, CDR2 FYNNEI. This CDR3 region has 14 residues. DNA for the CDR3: TGTGCCAGCAGTGGAGGACAGGGGGCGGGTGGCTACACCTTC. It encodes CASSGGQGAGGYTF. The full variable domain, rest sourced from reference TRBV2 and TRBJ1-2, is EPEVTQTPSHQVTQMGQEVILRCVPISNHLYFYWYRQILGQKVEFLVSFYNNEISEKSEIFDDQFSVERPDGSNFTLKIRSTKLEDSAMYFCASSGGQGAGGYTFGSGTRLTVV.

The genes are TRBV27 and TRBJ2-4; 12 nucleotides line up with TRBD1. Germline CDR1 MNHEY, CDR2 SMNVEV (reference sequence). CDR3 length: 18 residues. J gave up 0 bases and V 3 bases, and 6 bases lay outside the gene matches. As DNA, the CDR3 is TGTGCCAGCAGTTTTTCGGGACAGGGGGCGCGAGCCAAAAACATTCAGTACTTC. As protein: CASSFSGQGARAKNIQYF.

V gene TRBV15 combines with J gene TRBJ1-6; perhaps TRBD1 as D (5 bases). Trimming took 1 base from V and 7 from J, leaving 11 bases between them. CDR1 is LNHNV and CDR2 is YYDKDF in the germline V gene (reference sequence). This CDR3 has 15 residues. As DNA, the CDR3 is TGTGCCACCAGCAGAGCTCAGGGAGGGAATTCACCCCTCCACTTT. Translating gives CATSRAQGGNSPLHF.

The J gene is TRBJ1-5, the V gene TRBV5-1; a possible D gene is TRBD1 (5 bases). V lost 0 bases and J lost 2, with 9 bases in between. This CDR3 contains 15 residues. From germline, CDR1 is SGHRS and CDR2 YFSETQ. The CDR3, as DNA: TGCGCCAGCAGCTTGGAAGGCAGGGGCAATCAGCCCCAGCATTTT. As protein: CASSLEGRGNQPQHF.

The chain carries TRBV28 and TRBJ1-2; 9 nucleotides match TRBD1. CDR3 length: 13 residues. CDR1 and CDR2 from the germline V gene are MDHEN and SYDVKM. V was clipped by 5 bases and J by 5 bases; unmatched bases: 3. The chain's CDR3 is CASSAGTGYGYTF. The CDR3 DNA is TGTGCCAGCAGTGCCGGGACAGGGTATGGCTACACCTTC.